This is a list of T cell receptor beta chains from one sample in a study of identical twins. TCRdb recomputed calls from the 5' RACE reads with MiXCR, one row per CDR3 protein. The data show around 470,000 distinct CDR3 sequences, with 14% seen just once and roughly 0.56% held by the top ten. The same specimen was also included in a second study, on yellow fever vaccine responses in identical twins.

Sequences were obtained from CD4+ T cells sorted from blood. The source is a woman aged 18-29 years in good health. Each CDR3 is given with its conserved first and last residue. A D gene is named only where the DNA matches it firmly. Size values are once, few and many counts, or a class for expanded clones, and some rows have none.

v_call: TRBV3-1
d_call: TRBD2
j_call: TRBJ2-1
clone_size: NA
cdr3_nt: TGTGCCAGCAGCCAAGAAGAGGACACGGGAGGGCCCGGTGAGCAGTTCTTC
cdr3_aa: CASSQEEDTGGPGEQFF

v_call: TRBV6-2/TRBV6-3
d_call: TRBD2
j_call: TRBJ2-1
clone_size: few
cdr3_nt: TGTGCCAGCATCGGTAGCGGGAGAAATGAGCAGTTCTTC
cdr3_aa: CASIGSGRNEQFF

v_call: TRBV18
d_call: NA
j_call: TRBJ2-5
clone_size: few
cdr3_nt: TGTGCCAGCTCACCGAACACAGGGCAGGAGACCCAGTACTTC
cdr3_aa: CASSPNTGQETQYF

v_call: TRBV27
d_call: NA
j_call: TRBJ1-6
clone_size: few
cdr3_nt: TGTGCCAGCAGTTTATCGGCGCGTTCACCCCTCCACTTT
cdr3_aa: CASSLSARSPLHF

v_call: TRBV12-3/TRBV12-4
d_call: NA
j_call: TRBJ2-2
clone_size: few
cdr3_nt: TGTGCCAGCAGTTTAGGACAGACCAGTGGGGAGCTGTTTTTT
cdr3_aa: CASSLGQTSGELFF

v_call: TRBV7-2
d_call: NA
j_call: TRBJ2-2
clone_size: few
cdr3_nt: TGTGCCAGCAGCTCGGGAGTTAGCACCGGGGAGCTGTTTTTT
cdr3_aa: CASSSGVSTGELFF

v_call: TRBV12-3/TRBV12-4
d_call: NA
j_call: TRBJ2-5
clone_size: many
cdr3_nt: TGTGCCAGCAGCGTCGACAGCGAAGAGACCCAGTACTTC
cdr3_aa: CASSVDSEETQYF

v_call: TRBV4-3
d_call: TRBD2
j_call: TRBJ2-1
clone_size: NA
cdr3_nt: TGCGCCAGCAGCCAAGGTCTCGGGACTATCGATAATGAGCAGTTCTTC
cdr3_aa: CASSQGLGTIDNEQFF

v_call: TRBV28
d_call: NA
j_call: TRBJ2-5
clone_size: many
cdr3_nt: TGTGCCAGCGGGGAAGTTACAGAGACCCAGTACTTC
cdr3_aa: CASGEVTETQYF

v_call: TRBV29-1
d_call: TRBD1
j_call: TRBJ2-7
clone_size: NA
cdr3_nt: TGCAGCGTGCGGGACAGGGGGCCCTACGAGCAGTACTTC
cdr3_aa: CSVRDRGPYEQYF

v_call: TRBV2
d_call: NA
j_call: TRBJ2-5
clone_size: NA
cdr3_nt: TGTGCCAGCAGACTCAGCTTGTACCAAGAGACCCAGTACTTC
cdr3_aa: CASRLSLYQETQYF

v_call: TRBV29-1
d_call: TRBD1
j_call: TRBJ2-5
clone_size: few
cdr3_nt: TGCAGCGCAACAGGGGGCCATGGGGCCCAGTACTTC
cdr3_aa: CSATGGHGAQYF

v_call: TRBV6-2/TRBV6-3
d_call: NA
j_call: TRBJ2-2
clone_size: few
cdr3_nt: TGTGCCAGCAGTTACAGACGGGTCTTGAACACCGGGGAGCTGTTTTTT
cdr3_aa: CASSYRRVLNTGELFF

v_call: TRBV20-1
d_call: NA
j_call: TRBJ2-3
clone_size: NA
cdr3_nt: TGCAGTGCTAGGGATCGCGTACCAGATACGCAGTATTTT
cdr3_aa: CSARDRVPDTQYF

v_call: TRBV14
d_call: NA
j_call: TRBJ1-1
clone_size: NA
cdr3_nt: TGTGCCAGCAGCCAAGATTTAAGGATGAACACTGAAGCTTTCTTT
cdr3_aa: CASSQDLRMNTEAFF

v_call: TRBV7-2
d_call: TRBD1
j_call: TRBJ2-2
clone_size: few
cdr3_nt: TGTGCCAGCAGCTTAGCGCTCGACAGGGGGAACACCGGGGAGCTGTTTTTT
cdr3_aa: CASSLALDRGNTGELFF

v_call: TRBV12-3/TRBV12-4
d_call: TRBD1
j_call: TRBJ1-5
clone_size: NA
cdr3_nt: TGTGCCAGCAGTCTCCGGGACAGGAGCAATCAGCCCCAGCATTTT
cdr3_aa: CASSLRDRSNQPQHF

v_call: TRBV2
d_call: TRBD1
j_call: TRBJ1-2
clone_size: few
cdr3_nt: TGTGCCAGCAGTGAAGCGGGGACAGGCACCGGTGGCTACACCTTC
cdr3_aa: CASSEAGTGTGGYTF

v_call: TRBV3-1
d_call: NA
j_call: TRBJ2-3
clone_size: NA
cdr3_nt: TGTGCCAGCAGCCAAGATGTCCCTAGATCATTCGGTACGCAGTATTTT
cdr3_aa: CASSQDVPRSFGTQYF

v_call: TRBV2
d_call: TRBD1
j_call: TRBJ1-5
clone_size: few
cdr3_nt: TGTGCCAGCAGAAGACAGGGGGCAGGGGGCAATCAGCCCCAGCATTTT
cdr3_aa: CASRRQGAGGNQPQHF

v_call: TRBV10-3
d_call: NA
j_call: TRBJ1-3
clone_size: few
cdr3_nt: TGTGCCATCAGTGAGGCACGGGTGAACTCTGGAAACACCATATATTTT
cdr3_aa: CAISEARVNSGNTIYF

v_call: TRBV19
d_call: NA
j_call: TRBJ2-6
clone_size: once
cdr3_nt: TGTGCCAGTAGTGCTCAGGTACCCGGGGCCAACGTCCTGACTTTC
cdr3_aa: CASSAQVPGANVLTF

v_call: TRBV7-9
d_call: TRBD2
j_call: TRBJ2-1
clone_size: NA
cdr3_nt: TGTGCCAGCAGCCCCGCGGGGGATGAGCAGTTCTTC
cdr3_aa: CASSPAGDEQFF

v_call: TRBV6-2/TRBV6-3
d_call: NA
j_call: TRBJ2-1
clone_size: few
cdr3_nt: TGTGCCAGCGGACAACACAATGAGCAGTTCTTC
cdr3_aa: CASGQHNEQFF

v_call: TRBV10-3
d_call: NA
j_call: TRBJ2-1
clone_size: many
cdr3_nt: TGTGCCATCAGTGAGCCCGCCGCGGTGGGACCCTCCTCCTACAATGAGCAGTTCTTC
cdr3_aa: CAISEPAAVGPSSYNEQFF

v_call: TRBV20-1
d_call: NA
j_call: TRBJ2-5
clone_size: NA
cdr3_nt: TGCAGTGCTAGCGCAGGGCAAGAGACCCAGTACTTC
cdr3_aa: CSASAGQETQYF

v_call: TRBV12-3/TRBV12-4
d_call: TRBD1
j_call: TRBJ1-1
clone_size: once
cdr3_nt: TGTGCCAGCAGGGACAGGGACATGAACACTGAAGCTTTCTTT
cdr3_aa: CASRDRDMNTEAFF

v_call: TRBV12-3/TRBV12-4
d_call: NA
j_call: TRBJ2-3
clone_size: few
cdr3_nt: TGTGCCAGCAGCGAAACCAGGACGGATACGCAGTATTTT
cdr3_aa: CASSETRTDTQYF

v_call: TRBV7-8
d_call: NA
j_call: TRBJ2-4
clone_size: NA
cdr3_nt: TGTGCCAGCAGCTTGTTCCAGACCACAAAAAACATTCAGTACTTC
cdr3_aa: CASSLFQTTKNIQYF

v_call: TRBV11-2
d_call: NA
j_call: TRBJ2-3
clone_size: NA
cdr3_nt: TGTGCCAGCAGCTTACTTTCGGACACGCAGTATTTT
cdr3_aa: CASSLLSDTQYF

v_call: TRBV5-4
d_call: NA
j_call: TRBJ2-3
clone_size: few
cdr3_nt: TGTGCCAGCAGCCCAGCCGGGGGGCGGCCAGATACGCAGTATTTT
cdr3_aa: CASSPAGGRPDTQYF

v_call: TRBV7-8
d_call: NA
j_call: TRBJ1-6
clone_size: many
cdr3_nt: TGTGCCAGCAGCTCCTCTGGTCAGGGAGATTCACCCCTCCACTTT
cdr3_aa: CASSSSGQGDSPLHF

v_call: TRBV12-3/TRBV12-4
d_call: NA
j_call: TRBJ2-1
clone_size: few
cdr3_nt: TGTGCCAGCAACACCGAACTAGGGACATCACGCAATGAGCAGTTCTTC
cdr3_aa: CASNTELGTSRNEQFF

v_call: TRBV28
d_call: NA
j_call: TRBJ2-2
clone_size: NA
cdr3_nt: TGTGCCAGCAGTAGGGAGATGAACACCGGGGAGCTGTTTTTT
cdr3_aa: CASSREMNTGELFF

v_call: TRBV20-1
d_call: TRBD2
j_call: TRBJ2-3
clone_size: many
cdr3_nt: TGCAGTGCTGAGGCTAGCGGGATGGCAGATACGCAGTATTTT
cdr3_aa: CSAEASGMADTQYF

v_call: TRBV11-3
d_call: TRBD2
j_call: TRBJ2-3
clone_size: few
cdr3_nt: TGTGCCAGCAGTCGACGTCTAGCGGGAGAGGTAGATACGCAGTATTTT
cdr3_aa: CASSRRLAGEVDTQYF

v_call: TRBV20-1
d_call: NA
j_call: TRBJ2-7
clone_size: few
cdr3_nt: TGCAGTGCTAGAGGACCCGACCCATCCTACGAGCAGTACTTC
cdr3_aa: CSARGPDPSYEQYF

v_call: TRBV11-2
d_call: NA
j_call: TRBJ2-2
clone_size: NA
cdr3_nt: TGTGCCAGCAGCTCGGGACCTCGGCTCGGGGGCGGGGAGCTGTTTTTT
cdr3_aa: CASSSGPRLGGGELFF

v_call: TRBV6-1
d_call: NA
j_call: TRBJ1-1
clone_size: NA
cdr3_nt: TGTGCCAGCAGTGAAGGGGGTGGGCGGATACGCGCTGAAGCTTTCTTT
cdr3_aa: CASSEGGGRIRAEAFF

v_call: TRBV2
d_call: TRBD1
j_call: TRBJ2-1
clone_size: many
cdr3_nt: TGTGCCAGCAACCAAGTGAGGGACAGCTCCTACAATGAGCAGTTCTTC
cdr3_aa: CASNQVRDSSYNEQFF

v_call: TRBV6-5
d_call: TRBD2
j_call: TRBJ2-2
clone_size: few
cdr3_nt: TGTGCCAGCAGATATAGTGGGGCTAGCGGGAGCAAGGACACCGGGGAGCTGTTTTTT
cdr3_aa: CASRYSGASGSKDTGELFF

v_call: TRBV7-3
d_call: TRBD2
j_call: TRBJ2-3
clone_size: NA
cdr3_nt: TGTGCCAGCAGCCCGTCCTCGAGCGGGGGCCCTCTGGATACGCAGTATTTT
cdr3_aa: CASSPSSSGGPLDTQYF

v_call: TRBV7-2
d_call: NA
j_call: TRBJ1-1
clone_size: few
cdr3_nt: TGTGCCAGCAGCTTAGCGGACAGGAACACTGAAGCTTTCTTT
cdr3_aa: CASSLADRNTEAFF

v_call: TRBV5-1
d_call: NA
j_call: TRBJ1-1
clone_size: few
cdr3_nt: TGCGCCAGCAGCTCCACAGGGAGTGAAGCTTTCTTT
cdr3_aa: CASSSTGSEAFF

v_call: TRBV6-1
d_call: NA
j_call: TRBJ2-3
clone_size: NA
cdr3_nt: TGTGCCAGCAGTGAAGGGGCGGGACTCCCGTATGGTAAAGATACGCAGTATTTT
cdr3_aa: CASSEGAGLPYGKDTQYF

v_call: TRBV15
d_call: NA
j_call: TRBJ1-4
clone_size: NA
cdr3_nt: TGTGCCACCAGCAGAGATCAGAGAAACCTAGCTGAAAAACTGTTTTTT
cdr3_aa: CATSRDQRNLAEKLFF